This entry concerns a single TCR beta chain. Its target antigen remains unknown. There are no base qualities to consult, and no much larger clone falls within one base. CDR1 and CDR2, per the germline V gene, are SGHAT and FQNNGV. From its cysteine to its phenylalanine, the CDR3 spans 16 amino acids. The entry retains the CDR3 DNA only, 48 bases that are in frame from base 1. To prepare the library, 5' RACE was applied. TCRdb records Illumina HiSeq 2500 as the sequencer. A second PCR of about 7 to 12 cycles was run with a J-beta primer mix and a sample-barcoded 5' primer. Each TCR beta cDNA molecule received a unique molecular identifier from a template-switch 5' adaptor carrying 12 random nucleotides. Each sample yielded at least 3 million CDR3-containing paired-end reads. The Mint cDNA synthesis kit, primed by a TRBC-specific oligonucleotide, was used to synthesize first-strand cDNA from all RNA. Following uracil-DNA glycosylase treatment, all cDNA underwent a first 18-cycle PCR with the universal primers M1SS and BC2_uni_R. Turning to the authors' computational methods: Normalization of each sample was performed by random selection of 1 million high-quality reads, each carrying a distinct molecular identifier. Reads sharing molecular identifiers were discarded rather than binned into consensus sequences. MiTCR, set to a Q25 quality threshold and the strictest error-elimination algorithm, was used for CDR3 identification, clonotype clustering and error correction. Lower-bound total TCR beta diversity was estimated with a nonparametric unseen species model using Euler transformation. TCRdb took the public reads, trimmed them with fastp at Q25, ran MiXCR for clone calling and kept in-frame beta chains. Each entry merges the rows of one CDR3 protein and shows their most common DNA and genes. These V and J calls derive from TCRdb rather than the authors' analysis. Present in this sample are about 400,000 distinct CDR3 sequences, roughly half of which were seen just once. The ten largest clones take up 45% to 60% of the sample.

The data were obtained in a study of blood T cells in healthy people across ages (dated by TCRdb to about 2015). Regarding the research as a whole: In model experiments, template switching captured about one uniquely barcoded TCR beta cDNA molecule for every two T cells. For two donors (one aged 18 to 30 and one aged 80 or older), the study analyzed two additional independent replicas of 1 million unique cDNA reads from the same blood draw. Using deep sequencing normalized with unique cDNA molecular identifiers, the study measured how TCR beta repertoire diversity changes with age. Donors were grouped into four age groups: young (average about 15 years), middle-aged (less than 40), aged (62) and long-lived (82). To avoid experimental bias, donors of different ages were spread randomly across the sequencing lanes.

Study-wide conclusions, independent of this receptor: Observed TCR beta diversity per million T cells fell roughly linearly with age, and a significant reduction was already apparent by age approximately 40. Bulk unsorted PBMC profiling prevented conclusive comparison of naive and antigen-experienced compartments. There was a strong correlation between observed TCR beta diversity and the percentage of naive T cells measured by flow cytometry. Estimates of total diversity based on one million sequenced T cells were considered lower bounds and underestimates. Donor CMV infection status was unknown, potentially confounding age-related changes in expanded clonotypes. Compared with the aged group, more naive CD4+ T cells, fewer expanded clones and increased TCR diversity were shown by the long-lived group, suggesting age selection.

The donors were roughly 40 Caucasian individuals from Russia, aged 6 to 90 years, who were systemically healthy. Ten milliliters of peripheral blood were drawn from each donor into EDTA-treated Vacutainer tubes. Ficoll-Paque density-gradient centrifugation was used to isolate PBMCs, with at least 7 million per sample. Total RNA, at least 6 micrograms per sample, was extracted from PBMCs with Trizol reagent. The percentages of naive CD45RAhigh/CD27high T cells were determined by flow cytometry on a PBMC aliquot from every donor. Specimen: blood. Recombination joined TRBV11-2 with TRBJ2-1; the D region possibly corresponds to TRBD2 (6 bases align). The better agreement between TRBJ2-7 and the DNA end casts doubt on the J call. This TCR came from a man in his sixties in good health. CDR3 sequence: CASSPTRGYRGYEQYF. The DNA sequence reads TGTGCCAGCAGCCCGACTCGGGGGTATCGTGGCTACGAGCAGTACTTC.